This TCR beta chain was profiled in a study of CD8 T cells in Susac syndrome (dated by TCRdb to between 2018 and 2021). Looking at the study overall: The study used repertoire sequencing to test whether antigen drove CD8+ T cell activation and differentiation in Susac syndrome.

On this clonotype: Its antigen remains undetermined. No base quality information exists; no much larger clone differs at one position.

CDR1 and CDR2 (SGHNT, YENEEA) derive from the germline V gene. Trimming at the junction amounts to 0 bases on V and 11 bases on J, and the germline ends lie 9 bases apart. The CDR3 holds 12 amino acids from the cysteine to the phenylalanine. The only DNA kept is the CDR3, 36 bases in frame from the first base. RNA was extracted using the RNeasy kit, and roughly 0.5 to 1 microgram was reverse transcribed with random hexamers. The immunoSEQ multiplex PCR assay, covering 54 Vbeta and 13 Jbeta segments, was used to amplify TCR beta CDR3 regions. Bias from PCR amplification was corrected by using a synthetic template baseline for primer optimization and for computational correction. Per the original workflow: Reads were assigned to V, D and J genes according to IMGT and analyzed in immunoSEQ Analyzer, with only productive sequences retained. Clonality was computed as one minus Shannon entropy normalized by log2 of the number of productive unique sequences. For each patient and control, public and private clones were evaluated within the 100 most prevalent clones. Clones were defined as Susac-specific if absent from the healthy and MS cohorts, from around 1,100 published viral clones and from other ImmuneACCESS disease sequences. TCRdb cleaned the public reads at Q25 with fastp, built clones with MiXCR and kept in-frame beta chains. Under each unique CDR3 protein, matching rows form one entry showing the most common genes and DNA. None of the V and J calls come from the authors' own analysis; TCRdb made them. Across this sample there are 130,000 or so distinct CDR3 sequences, with about 95% seen only once. Together, the top ten hold around 0.1% of the sample.

Peripheral blood CD8+ and CD4+ T cells from healthy donors, Susac syndrome patients and multiple sclerosis patients were profiled using high-throughput TCR beta sequencing. The healthy donors served as controls matched for age and sex. Bulk CD8+ and CD4+ T cells were purified by magnetic negative isolation, whereas CD8+ TEMRA cells were enriched by FACS. Blood was collected in EDTA tubes and processed within 24 hours, with PBMCs isolated through density gradient centrifugation. PBMCs intended for TCR sequencing were cryopreserved in liquid nitrogen and were subsequently thawed in a 37 degrees C water bath. The sorted or isolated CD4+, CD8+ and CD8+ TEMRA cells had a purity of 90% or higher. What the authors observed across the whole study: The number of individuals in the TCR sequencing and HLA analysis was acknowledged as relatively small.

The chain uses TRBV11-3 and TRBJ2-3; there is no confident call for the D gene. This sequence was found in a human donor in good health. Input material: CD4+ T cells from PBMCs. The bases are TGTGCCAGCAGCTTAGATCTAGGGAAGCAGTATTTT. The encoded protein is CASSLDLGKQYF. The entire variable domain, with the stretches around the CDR3 drawn from the reference TRBV11-3 and TRBJ2-3 proteins, is EAGVVQSPRYKIIEKKQPVAFWCNPISGHNTLYWYLQNLGQGPELLIRYENEEAVDDSQLPKDRFSAERLKGVDSTLKIQPAELGDSAVYLCASSLDLGKQYFGPGTRLTVL.